This TCR beta chain was retrieved from a study of vaccination and CD4 T cells after COVID-19 (dated by TCRdb to between 2021 and 2022). With regard to the full study: The convalescent cohort comprised six males and four females, including two Hispanic individuals, seven Caucasians, two Asians and one multiracial person. Each participant got two doses of either the Pfizer-BioNTech BNT162b2 vaccine (n=8) or the Moderna mRNA-1273 vaccine (n=2). Post-COVID blood samples from convalescent patients were collected a median of about 100 days after diagnosis, with a range of 35 to 161 days. The time from the second vaccine dose to post-vaccine blood sampling had a median of roughly 79 days and ranged from about 14 to 250 days. Culture stimuli were overlapping spike peptide pools from SARS-CoV-2 and from the common cold coronaviruses HCoV-NL63, HCoV-OC43 and HCoV-229E. Control cultures received a CEFX viral epitope pool as the positive control, an HIV-1 Nef peptide pool as the negative control, or no peptide. In over 8 COVID-19 convalescent patients and a handful of infection-naive healthy vaccine recipients, the spike-specific CD4+ TCR repertoire before mRNA vaccination was compared with the repertoire after mRNA vaccination. At the TCR clonotype level, an earlier paper using these donors assessed memory CD4+ T cell crossreactivity between SARS-CoV-2 and common cold coronavirus spike proteins.

Points the paper makes about the study in general: Of the vaccine-specific clones in convalescent patients, 304 of 307, or nearly all, reacted only to SARS-CoV-2 spike and did not cross-react with common cold coronaviruses. The study included relatively few convalescent patients and did not analyze early timepoints after natural infection. In convalescent patients, a median approximately 83% of post-vaccine SARS-CoV-2-reactive clones were detected only after vaccination, suggesting vaccine-specific priming. The median number of SARS-CoV-2-reactive clonotypes rose from 20 to 25 after infection to 30 to 45 after vaccination, but the change was not significant.

The sample's treatment or condition label, in plain terms: approximately nine-day PBMC culture with coronavirus spike peptide pools or control peptides (ViraFEST assay). CD4+ T cells from unexposed donors were collected before the COVID-19 pandemic (2011-2018). The study used the ViraFEST assay, which expanded antigen-specific T cells with peptide pools and then identified expanded clonotypes by TCR sequencing. PBMCs were cultured at about 2 million per well in IMDM supplemented with around 5.5% human AB serum and 10 IU/ml IL-2, with about 11 ug/ml peptide pools added. Half of the culture medium was replaced with fresh IL-2-containing medium on days 3 and 7. Once the cells had been in culture for about 10 days, the EasySep CD4+ T cell isolation kit was used to isolate CD4+ T cells by negative selection. As far as cell numbers permitted, CD4+ T cells from unexposed donors were tested for reactivity against SARS-CoV-2 S and N as well as four spike pools from common cold coronaviruses. Ficoll-Paque Plus gradient centrifugation was used to isolate PBMCs from whole blood, and the isolated PBMCs were then either used fresh or cryopreserved at -140C. Each culture condition was generally run in triplicate wells. Leukapheresis product for the unexposed donors was bought commercially.

The germline V gene yields MNHNS for CDR1 and SASEGT for CDR2. Measured from the cysteine to the phenylalanine, the CDR3 is 14 residues long. Here the CDR3 DNA is all that survives: 42 bases in frame from base 1. Libraries were constructed by PCR. TCR sequencing of DNA from cultured CD4+ T cells used the Oncomine TCR Beta short-read assay at the Johns Hopkins FTIC core. Genomic DNA was extracted from the cultured CD4+ T cells with the QIAamp micro DNA kit. Oncomine TCR Beta libraries made from cultured CD4+ T cells were pooled using unique dual indexes and sequenced on an Illumina iSeq 100. Under the source paper's analysis protocol: Non-productive sequences were removed, and CDR3s not starting with C, not ending with F or W, or shorter than 7 amino acids were discarded. Antigen-specific clonotypes were identified with the MANAFEST web application by comparing peptide-stimulated wells with reference and other culture wells. To be called positive, a clone needed an FDR below 0.05, an odds ratio above 5, and a productive frequency above 0.1% in at least two of three replicate wells. A clonotype counted as cross-reactive if it showed significant expansion both in the SARS-CoV-2 spike wells and in at least one common cold coronavirus spike condition. CDR3 homology was assessed with Levenshtein distances (stringdist) and unrooted phylogenetic trees (ape) in R version 3.6.1. TCRdb itself trimmed the public reads at Q25 with fastp, ran MiXCR and retained productive beta chains. Rows matching on CDR3 protein sequence are summarized as one entry with the most common DNA and genes. TCRdb, not the original authors, processed these V and J calls. For this sample the table gives roughly 9,000 distinct CDR3 sequences, of which around a third were detected only once. Approximately 22% of the sample rests with the top ten.

Turning to this clonotype: The clone's antigen remains unknown. Mismatch with germline at one junction end may stem from a read error.

The receptor's source is a human donor in good health. The sequence joins TRBV6-1 to TRBJ2-2; TRBD2 lines up with 10 middle nucleotides. The sequenced material came from CD4+ T cells from blood, cultured in vitro. The sequenced DNA is TGTGCCAGCAGTACTAGCGGGAACCCCGGGGAGCTGTTTTTT. The translation is CASSTSGNPGELFF.